These 4 T cell receptor beta chains originate from one sample sequenced in a study of cytomegalovirus exposure and HLA in healthy donors. The primer mix had 60 Vbeta and 13 Jbeta primers. Profiling relied on immunoSEQ multiplex PCR, and the TCRdb table lists in-frame clones only, not all of them. Listed are about 130,000 clones; 2% falls within the top ten. Sequenced input: PBMCs. These receptors were obtained from a woman aged 55-75 years in good health and CMV-seronegative.

The V call is TRBV6-1, the J call TRBJ1-5; D unclear. The CDR3 is made up of 14 amino acids. The ends were cut back, 2 bases at V and 1 base at J, with 6 bases in the middle. Germline assignment: CDR1 MNHNS and CDR2 SASEGT. CDR3 in DNA: TGTGCCAGCAGTGAAATCGGGAGCAATCAGCCCCAGCATTTT. Amino acids: CASSEIGSNQPQHF.

The chain combines TRBV11-2 with TRBJ2-7, with D possibly being TRBD2 (5 bases). In germline, CDR1 is SGHAT, CDR2 FQNNGV. Trimming took off 2 bases at V and 5 bases at J, with 13 bases between the two ends. The CDR3 is made up of 14 amino acids. The CDR3, as DNA: TGTGCCAGCAGCTTAACTTCTAGCCCCCACGAGCAGTACTTC. It codes for CASSLTSSPHEQYF. Full variable domain (outside the CDR3, taken from reference TRBV11-2 and TRBJ2-7): EAGVAQSPRYKIIEKRQSVAFWCNPISGHATLYWYQQILGQGPKLLIQFQNNGVVDDSQLPKDRFSAERLKGVDSTLKIQPAKLEDSAVYLCASSLTSSPHEQYFGPGTRLTVT.

The chain joins TRBV5-6 to TRBJ2-7; 7 nucleotides align to TRBD2. CDR1 and CDR2 from the germline V gene are SGHDT and YYEEEE. CDR3 length equals 18 residues. Unmatched junction bases numbered 20, after V lost 6 bases and J lost 2 bases. The CDR3 loop is CASTSLVGGLLPAYEQYF. CDR3 nucleotide sequence: TGTGCCAGCACCTCCTTGGTGGGAGGGCTTCTCCCCGCCTACGAGCAGTACTTC.

The rearrangement joins TRBV5-1 to TRBJ2-4; 8 nucleotides align to TRBD1. With 2 bases clipped from V and 1 base from J, the junction kept 11 bases outside the gene matches. Germline-derived CDR1 and CDR2 are SGHRS and YFSETQ. The CDR3 has 18 amino acids. CDR3 coding DNA: TGCGCCAGCAGCTTCGGGCAGGGGGCGCGGAGTGCCAAAAACATTCAGTACTTC. Protein: CASSFGQGARSAKNIQYF.